The clone carrying this TCR beta chain was recorded many times. No antigen is known for it. These data originate in a study of CD8+CD57+ T cells in acquired aplastic anemia. About the study: Roughly 3.2 ug was the average amount of DNA from sorted CD4+ and CD8+ cells.

Flow cytometry had shown expanded CD8+CD57+ cells in the patients chosen for sequencing. Therapy had not been given to patients before blood sampling. The CDR3 spans 12 residues. CDR1 and CDR2 (germline): SGHDN, FVKESK. Trimming left V 4 bases short and J 5 bases short, with 3 bases between. Study-wide results and caveats: The study found no significant CD8+ Simpson's diversity difference between patients and controls. Between patients and controls, around 30 CD8+ CDR3 sequences were found in common.

Genomic DNA, the template, was used for profiling of the TCR beta VDJ and CDR3. TCRdb re-called the reads with MiXCR, one entry per CDR3 protein. The sample has about 290,000 distinct CDR3 sequences, 45% to 65% seen once. The chain uses TRBV14 and TRBJ2-6; D gene unclear. The clonotype comes from a human donor with aplastic anemia. Sequencing used sorted CD4+, CD8+, or CD8+CD57+ T cells (not recorded which) from PBMCs. The CDR3 here is CASSLRANVLTF. CDR3 in DNA: TGTGCCAGCAGCCTACGGGCCAACGTCCTGACTTTC.